These T cell receptor beta chains were read from a single sample in a study of blood T cell repertoires in COVID-19. Clones were sequenced by immunoSEQ multiplex PCR, and TCRdb holds only the in-frame ones, with some missing. The sample has more than 45,000 clones; roughly 84% are singletons. Specimen: peripheral blood. The receptors were gathered from a man aged 35 to 55 with active COVID-19. Each CDR3 is given without its conserved first and last residue.

J: TRBJ2-2; V: TRBV6-5; CDR3: ASSYRGALTGELF
J: TRBJ2-2; V: TRBV25-1; CDR3: ASSDRPRGRNTGELF
J: TRBJ1-4; V: TRBV25-1; CDR3: ASSLTGGNEKLF
J: TRBJ2-3; V: TRBV6-1; CDR3: ASSDDRLTDTQY
J: TRBJ2-7; V: TRBV7-3; CDR3: ASSLGPARAEQY
J: TRBJ2-7; V: TRBV18; CDR3: ASSTSEENEQY
J: TRBJ1-2; V: TRBV10-3; CDR3: ATMEGNYGYT
J: TRBJ2-7; V: TRBV28; CDR3: ASIRRRAGKTYEQY
J: TRBJ1-3; V: TRBV14; CDR3: ASSQDPGLPIRGNTIY
J: TRBJ1-5; V: TRBV27; CDR3: ASSYGSDRGLNQPQH
J: TRBJ1-5; V: TRBV6-1; CDR3: ASSDQYQGADQPQH
J: TRBJ1-2; V: TRBV28; CDR3: ASSFGGMDIYGYT
J: TRBJ2-1; V: TRBV18; CDR3: ASSPGLINEQF
J: TRBJ1-5; V: TRBV4-1; CDR3: ASSQGRGPGAQPQH
J: TRBJ2-1; V: TRBV9; CDR3: ASSAGGTSKDEQF
J: TRBJ1-1; V: TRBV27; CDR3: ASSPRTGTTEAF
J: TRBJ2-7; V: TRBV5-5; CDR3: ASSLGQGLYEQY
J: TRBJ1-1; V: TRBV21-1; CDR3: ASSKGPLNTEAF
J: TRBJ1-1; V: TRBV4-1; CDR3: ASSLQGGTEAF
J: TRBJ1-3; V: TRBV2; CDR3: ASSGRQAPSGNTIY
J: TRBJ1-5; V: TRBV11-2; CDR3: ASSPSGQGHQPQH
J: TRBJ2-5; V: TRBV19; CDR3: ASSTGTAGETQY
J: TRBJ2-7; V: TRBV18; CDR3: ASSPSSGRISSYEQY
J: TRBJ2-1; V: TRBV9; CDR3: ASSVGSYNEQF
J: TRBJ2-6; V: TRBV5-6; CDR3: ASSLARGAGANVLT
J: TRBJ2-1; V: TRBV5-4; CDR3: ASSLVEVVSYNEQF
J: TRBJ1-4; V: TRBV29-1; CDR3: SVGQGGGEKLF
J: TRBJ2-1; V: TRBV6-2/TRBV6-3; CDR3: ASSRPSLSGRGANEQF
J: TRBJ2-7; V: TRBV28; CDR3: ASSFGGTPYEQY
J: TRBJ2-1; V: TRBV12-3/TRBV12-4; CDR3: ASSRGGDNEQF
J: TRBJ2-7; V: TRBV20-1; CDR3: SASDRGYEQY
J: TRBJ2-3; V: TRBV9; CDR3: ASSVDGRATDTQY
J: TRBJ2-5; V: TRBV28; CDR3: ASSPFRAGEGAQETQY
J: TRBJ2-1; V: TRBV5-4; CDR3: ASSLHLAGGEGEQF
J: TRBJ2-3; V: TRBV21-1; CDR3: ASSNGRDSGTDTQY
J: TRBJ2-2; V: TRBV6-5; CDR3: ASSLAGGGTGELF
J: TRBJ2-4; V: TRBV29-1; CDR3: SVEDLPGEQNIQY
J: TRBJ2-1; V: TRBV21-1; CDR3: ASSKEDFRGGTGNNEQF
J: TRBJ2-1; V: TRBV7-9; CDR3: ASSSRTSTEQF
J: TRBJ1-2; V: TRBV28; CDR3: ASSPHRGNYGYT
J: TRBJ2-1; V: TRBV28; CDR3: ASSLSQAMDEQF
J: TRBJ2-7; V: TRBV3-1/TRBV3-2; CDR3: ASSHRDYEQY
J: TRBJ1-1; V: TRBV5-4; CDR3: ASSLVQKNTEAF
J: TRBJ1-1; V: TRBV10-3; CDR3: AIMKDRDTEAF
J: TRBJ1-2; V: TRBV15; CDR3: ATSRRVTGDGYT
J: TRBJ1-2; V: TRBV2; CDR3: ASSEAPTGGYGYT
J: TRBJ2-3; V: TRBV5-1; CDR3: ASSLGTADNTQY
J: TRBJ2-3; V: TRBV7-9; CDR3: ASSSVAEWDTQY
J: TRBJ2-5; V: TRBV7-3; CDR3: ASSLELQETQY
J: TRBJ1-1; V: TRBV27; CDR3: ASSSYSPATEAF
J: TRBJ1-5; V: TRBV28; CDR3: ASETVSNQPQH
J: TRBJ1-5; V: TRBV3-1/TRBV3-2; CDR3: ASSPNRGPNQPQH
J: TRBJ1-2; V: TRBV4-1; CDR3: ASSQGQPTYGYT
J: TRBJ2-1; V: TRBV6-5; CDR3: ASSYVASGRHNEQF
J: TRBJ1-2; V: TRBV5-6; CDR3: ASSHGTGYGYT
J: TRBJ2-4; V: TRBV15; CDR3: ATSRDADRLAKNIQY
J: TRBJ2-3; V: TRBV3-1/TRBV3-2; CDR3: ASSQSVPGLAGGSTDTQY
J: TRBJ1-1; V: TRBV30; CDR3: AWSVRTLRAF
J: TRBJ2-7; V: TRBV5-1; CDR3: ASRSQGEQY